The clone carrying this T cell receptor (beta chain) is medium-sized by share. The CDR3 extends 3 residues past the end of the read, so its final part is completed from the germline J gene. Generated by immunoSEQ multiplex PCR, the TCRdb table keeps only in-frame clones and is missing some. Singletons are absent from the sample, which has roughly 50,000 clones. The data were obtained in a study of T cell clonality in common variable immunodeficiency. The V gene's germline CDR1 is MRHNA and CDR2 SNTAGT. The ends were cut back, 0 bases at V and 3 bases at J, with 10 bases in the middle. CDR3 length: 15 residues.

The chain recombines TRBV6-4 with TRBJ2-3; D is unclear. The sequenced sample consisted of peripheral blood mononuclear cells. The sequence derives from a person aged 18-69 years in good health. CDR3 sequence: CASSDSGLETDTQYF. Incomplete CDR3 DNA: TGTGCCAGCAGTGACTCTGGGCTTGAGACAGATACG.